This T cell receptor (beta chain) came from a study of T-cell reconstitution after alpha-beta-depleted transplantation in children. Study results and caveats: Expanded clones from the graft, numbering several hundred, reportedly supplied alpha-beta T cells about two months after transplant.

With respect to this clonotype: Antigen: not known.

Unique molecular identifiers featured in how the TCRbeta library was prepared. TCRdb re-called the PCR reads with MiXCR, one entry per CDR3 protein. The table has approximately 1,000,000 distinct CDR3 sequences, 25% to 30% seen once; the top ten hold 25% to 35%. The CDR3 runs to 15 residues. V lost 0 bases and J 0 bases, leaving 9 bases between the germline ends. The V gene's germline CDR1 is LGHDT and CDR2 YNNKEL (reference sequence). This receptor was obtained from a boy under two years old who had a stem cell transplant for SCID, so the T cells may come from the graft donor. V and J are TRBV3-1 and TRBJ2-7; D possibly corresponds to TRBD2 (7 bases). The input for sequencing was PBMCs, mostly from graft donor cells, taken 360 days after TCRalphabeta/CD19-depleted stem cell transplant. CDR3 residues: CASSQEGGPSYEQYF. The CDR3 region has the DNA TGTGCCAGCAGCCAAGAGGGGGGGCCCTCCTACGAGCAGTACTTC.